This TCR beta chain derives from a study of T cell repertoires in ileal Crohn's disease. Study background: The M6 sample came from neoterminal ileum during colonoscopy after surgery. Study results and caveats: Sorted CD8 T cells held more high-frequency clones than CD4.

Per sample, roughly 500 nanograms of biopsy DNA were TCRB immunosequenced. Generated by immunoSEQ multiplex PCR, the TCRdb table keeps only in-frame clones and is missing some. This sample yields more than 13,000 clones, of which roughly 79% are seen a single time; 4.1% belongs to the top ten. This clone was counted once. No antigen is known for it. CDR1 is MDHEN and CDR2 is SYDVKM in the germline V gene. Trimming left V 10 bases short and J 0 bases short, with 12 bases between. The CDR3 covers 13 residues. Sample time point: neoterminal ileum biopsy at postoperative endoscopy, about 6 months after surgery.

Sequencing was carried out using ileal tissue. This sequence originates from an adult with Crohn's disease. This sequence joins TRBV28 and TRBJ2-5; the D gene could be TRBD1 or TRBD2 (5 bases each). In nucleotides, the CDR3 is TGTGCCACTGGGACGGGTTACCAAGAGACCCAGTACTTC. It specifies CATGTGYQETQYF. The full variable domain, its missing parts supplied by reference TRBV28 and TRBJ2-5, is DVKVTQSSRYLVKRTGEKVFLECVQDMDHENMFWYRQDPGLGLRLIYFSYDVKMKEKGDIPEGYSVSREKKERFSLILESASTNQTSMYLCATGTGYQETQYFGPGTRLLVL.